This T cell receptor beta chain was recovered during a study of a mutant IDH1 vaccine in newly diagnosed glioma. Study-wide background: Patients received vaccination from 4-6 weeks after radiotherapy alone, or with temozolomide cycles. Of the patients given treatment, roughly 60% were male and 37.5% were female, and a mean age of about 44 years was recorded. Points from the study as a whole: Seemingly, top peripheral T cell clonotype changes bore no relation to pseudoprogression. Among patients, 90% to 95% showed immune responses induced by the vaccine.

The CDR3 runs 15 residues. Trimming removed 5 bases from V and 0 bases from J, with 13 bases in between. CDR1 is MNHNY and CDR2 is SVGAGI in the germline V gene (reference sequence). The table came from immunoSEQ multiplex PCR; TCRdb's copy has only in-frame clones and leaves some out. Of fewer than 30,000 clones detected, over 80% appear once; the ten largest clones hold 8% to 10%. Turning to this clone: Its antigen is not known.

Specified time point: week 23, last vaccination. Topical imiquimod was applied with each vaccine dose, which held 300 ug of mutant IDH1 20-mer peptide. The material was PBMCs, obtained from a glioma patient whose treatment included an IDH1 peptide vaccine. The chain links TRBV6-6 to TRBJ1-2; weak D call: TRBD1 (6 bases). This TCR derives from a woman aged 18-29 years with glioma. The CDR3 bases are TGTGCCAGCAGTAAAGGACAGCACTCTAACTATGGCTACACCTTC. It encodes CASSKGQHSNYGYTF.